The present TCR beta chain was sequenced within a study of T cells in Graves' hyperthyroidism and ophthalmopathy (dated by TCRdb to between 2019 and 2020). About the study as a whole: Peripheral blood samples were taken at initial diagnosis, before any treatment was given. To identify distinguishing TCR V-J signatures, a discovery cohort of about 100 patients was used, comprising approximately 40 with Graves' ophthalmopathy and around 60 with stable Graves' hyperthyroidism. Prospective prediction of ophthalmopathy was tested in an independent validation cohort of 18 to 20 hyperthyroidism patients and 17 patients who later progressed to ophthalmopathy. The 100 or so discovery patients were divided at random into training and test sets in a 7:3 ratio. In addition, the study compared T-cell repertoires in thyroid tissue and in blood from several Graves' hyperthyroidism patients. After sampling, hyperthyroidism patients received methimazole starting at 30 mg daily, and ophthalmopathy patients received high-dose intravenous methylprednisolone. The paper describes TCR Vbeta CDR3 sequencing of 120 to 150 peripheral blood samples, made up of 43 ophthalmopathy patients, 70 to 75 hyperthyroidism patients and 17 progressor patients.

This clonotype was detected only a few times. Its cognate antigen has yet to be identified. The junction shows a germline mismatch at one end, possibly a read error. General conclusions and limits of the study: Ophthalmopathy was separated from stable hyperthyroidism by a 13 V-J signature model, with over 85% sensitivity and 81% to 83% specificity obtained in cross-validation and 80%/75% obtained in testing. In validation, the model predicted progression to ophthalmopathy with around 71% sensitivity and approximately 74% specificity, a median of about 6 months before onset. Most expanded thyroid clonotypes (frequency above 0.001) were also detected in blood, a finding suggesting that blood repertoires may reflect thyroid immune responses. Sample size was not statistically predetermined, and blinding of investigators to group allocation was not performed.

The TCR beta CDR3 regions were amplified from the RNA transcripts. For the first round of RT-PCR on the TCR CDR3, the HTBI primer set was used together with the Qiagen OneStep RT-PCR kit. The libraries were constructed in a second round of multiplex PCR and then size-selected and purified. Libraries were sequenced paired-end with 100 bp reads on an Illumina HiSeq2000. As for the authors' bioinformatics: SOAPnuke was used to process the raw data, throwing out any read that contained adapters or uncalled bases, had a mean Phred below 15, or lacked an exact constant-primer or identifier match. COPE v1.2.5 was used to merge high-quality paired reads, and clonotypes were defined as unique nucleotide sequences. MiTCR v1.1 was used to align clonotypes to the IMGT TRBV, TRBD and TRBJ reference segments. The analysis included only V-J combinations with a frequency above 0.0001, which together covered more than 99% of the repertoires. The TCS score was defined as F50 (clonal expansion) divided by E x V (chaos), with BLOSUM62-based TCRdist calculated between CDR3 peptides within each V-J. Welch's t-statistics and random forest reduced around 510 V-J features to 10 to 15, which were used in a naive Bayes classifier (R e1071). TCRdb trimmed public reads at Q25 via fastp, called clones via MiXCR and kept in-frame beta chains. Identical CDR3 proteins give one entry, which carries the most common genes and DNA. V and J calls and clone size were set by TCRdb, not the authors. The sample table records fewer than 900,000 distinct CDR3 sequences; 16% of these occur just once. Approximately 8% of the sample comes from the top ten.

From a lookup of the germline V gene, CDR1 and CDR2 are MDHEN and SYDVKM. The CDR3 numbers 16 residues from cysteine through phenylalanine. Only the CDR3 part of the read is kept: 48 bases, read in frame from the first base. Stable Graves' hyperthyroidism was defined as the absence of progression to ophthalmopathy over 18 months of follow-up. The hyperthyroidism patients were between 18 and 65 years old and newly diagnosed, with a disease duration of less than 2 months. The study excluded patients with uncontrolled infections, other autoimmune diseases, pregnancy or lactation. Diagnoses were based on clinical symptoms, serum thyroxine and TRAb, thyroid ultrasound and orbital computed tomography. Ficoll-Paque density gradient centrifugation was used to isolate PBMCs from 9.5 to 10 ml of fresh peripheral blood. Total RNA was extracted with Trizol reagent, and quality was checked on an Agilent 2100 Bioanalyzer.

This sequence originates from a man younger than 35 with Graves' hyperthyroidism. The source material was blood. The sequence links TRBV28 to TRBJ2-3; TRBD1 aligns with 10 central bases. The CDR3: CASSLPGQGITGTQYF. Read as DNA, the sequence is TGTGCCAGCAGTCTTCCGGGACAGGGGATCACAGGTACGCAGTATTTT.